The rows below give T cell receptor beta chains drawn from one sample of a study of shared clonotypes between healthy human individuals. The assay was immunoSEQ multiplex PCR, and TCRdb's table has in-frame clones only and misses some. The sample carries 2 million to 2.5 million clones, 85% to 95% recorded once. Sequenced: naive CD4+ T cells from PBMCs. The receptors derive from a man aged 18-30 years in good health. Some clones in this sample may be carry-over from other donors' samples. CDR3s include the opening cysteine and the closing phenylalanine or tryptophan. A D gene is named only where the DNA matches it firmly. Only part of the rows carry a size: once, few, many, or a class if the clone is expanded.

V: TRBV5-1; D: TRBD2; size: NA; J: TRBJ2-5; CDR3: CASSLAGGETQYF; DNA: TGCGCCAGCAGCTTAGCGGGAGGAGAGACCCAGTACTTC
V: TRBV5-1; D: NA; size: NA; J: TRBJ1-1; CDR3: CASSLADIYTEAFF; DNA: TGCGCCAGCAGCTTGGCCGACATCTACACTGAAGCTTTCTTT
V: TRBV30; D: NA; size: NA; J: TRBJ2-5; CDR3: CAWGQPGTQYF; DNA: TGTGCCTGGGGACAACCAGGGACCCAGTACTTC
V: TRBV5-4; D: NA; size: NA; J: TRBJ2-5; CDR3: CASSSQGQETQYF; DNA: TGTGCCAGCAGCTCTCAGGGGCAAGAGACCCAGTACTTC
V: TRBV10-1; D: NA; size: NA; J: TRBJ2-7; CDR3: CASHRPCSYEQYF; DNA: TGCGCCAGCCACCGACCCTGCTCCTACGAGCAGTACTTC
V: TRBV4-1; D: NA; size: NA; J: TRBJ1-1; CDR3: CASSQGTRQATEAFF; DNA: TGCGCCAGCAGCCAAGGTACCCGGCAGGCCACTGAAGCTTTCTTT
V: TRBV10-3; D: NA; size: NA; J: TRBJ2-5; CDR3: CAISDQGGETQYF; DNA: TGTGCCATCAGTGACCAGGGTGGAGAGACCCAGTACTTC
V: TRBV28; D: NA; size: once; J: TRBJ1-5; CDR3: CASSTTGRGDNQPQHF; DNA: TGTGCCAGCAGTACGACCGGACGGGGTGACAATCAGCCCCAGCATTTT
V: TRBV19; D: NA; size: NA; J: TRBJ2-1; CDR3: CASSIFPKGEQFF; DNA: TGTGCCAGTAGTATATTCCCCAAGGGTGAGCAGTTCTTC
V: TRBV5-4; D: NA; size: NA; J: TRBJ1-1; CDR3: CASSLGTPSRTEAFF; DNA: TGTGCCAGCAGCCTTGGAACCCCCTCGAGGACTGAAGCTTTCTTT
V: TRBV7-8; D: NA; size: NA; J: TRBJ1-3; CDR3: CASSFTGSGNTIYF; DNA: TGTGCCAGCAGCTTCACCGGGAGTGGAAACACCATATATTTT
V: TRBV10-1; D: NA; size: NA; J: TRBJ2-2; CDR3: CASSQEGNTGELFF; DNA: TGCGCCAGCTCTCAGGAGGGCAACACCGGGGAGCTGTTTTTT
V: TRBV6-5; D: NA; size: NA; J: TRBJ2-4; CDR3: CASSYPGEGNIQYF; DNA: TGTGCCAGCAGTTACCCAGGGGAGGGAAACATTCAGTACTTC
V: TRBV9; D: TRBD1; size: few; J: TRBJ1-3; CDR3: CASSVLSGQAGNTIYF; DNA: TGTGCCAGCAGCGTTTTATCCGGACAGGCGGGAAACACCATATATTTT
V: TRBV18; D: NA; size: NA; J: TRBJ1-5; CDR3: CASSPQAAGSNQPQHF; DNA: TGTGCCAGCTCACCACAGGCAGCCGGATCGAATCAGCCCCAGCATTTT
V: TRBV11-2; D: NA; size: NA; J: TRBJ2-2; CDR3: CASSPLGGRGTGELFF; DNA: TGTGCCAGCAGTCCTTTGGGGGGCCGCGGGACCGGGGAGCTGTTTTTT
V: TRBV7-3; D: TRBD1; size: NA; J: TRBJ1-4; CDR3: CASVTGDEKLFF; DNA: TGTGCCAGCGTCACAGGGGATGAAAAACTGTTTTTT
V: TRBV5-1; D: TRBD2; size: once; J: TRBJ2-3; CDR3: CASVKREGSDTQYF; DNA: TGCGCCAGCGTCAAGCGGGAGGGGTCAGATACGCAGTATTTT
V: TRBV28; D: NA; size: NA; J: TRBJ2-5; CDR3: CASRKMGGKVKTQYF; DNA: TGTGCCAGCAGAAAAATGGGGGGCAAGGTAAAGACCCAGTACTTC
V: TRBV5-1; D: TRBD2; size: NA; J: TRBJ2-7; CDR3: CASSLEPQSGIAYEQYF; DNA: TGCGCCAGCAGCTTGGAGCCTCAGAGCGGGATTGCCTACGAGCAGTACTTC
V: TRBV5-5; D: NA; size: NA; J: TRBJ1-5; CDR3: CASSLAGNIQPQHF; DNA: TGTGCCAGCAGCTTGGCCGGGAACATCCAGCCCCAGCATTTT
V: TRBV27; D: NA; size: once; J: TRBJ2-1; CDR3: CASRQRPGKVDEQFF; DNA: TGTGCCAGCAGACAACGCCCTGGGAAAGTGGATGAGCAGTTCTTC
V: TRBV6-6; D: TRBD2; size: NA; J: TRBJ2-2; CDR3: CASRPTSGRSTGELFF; DNA: TGTGCCAGCAGACCAACAAGCGGGAGATCAACCGGGGAGCTGTTTTTT
V: TRBV2; D: TRBD2; size: NA; J: TRBJ2-5; CDR3: CASTRTSGREETQYF; DNA: TGTGCCAGCACCAGGACTAGCGGGAGGGAAGAGACCCAGTACTTC
V: TRBV20-1; D: NA; size: NA; J: TRBJ2-7; CDR3: CSAGEPNRIYF; DNA: TGCAGTGCTGGAGAGCCCAACCGAATCTACTTC
V: TRBV19; D: NA; size: NA; J: TRBJ2-7; CDR3: CASSSTGTYEQYF; DNA: TGTGCCAGTAGTTCTACGGGAACCTACGAGCAGTACTTC
V: TRBV28; D: NA; size: NA; J: TRBJ1-5; CDR3: CASSGIGGLQPQHF; DNA: TGTGCCAGCAGCGGTATCGGGGGGCTTCAGCCCCAGCATTTT
V: TRBV6-5; D: NA; size: once; J: TRBJ2-7; CDR3: CASRKGLAHSVGQYF; DNA: TGTGCCAGCAGAAAAGGCCTAGCTCATTCAGTGGGGCAGTACTTC
V: TRBV2; D: TRBD2; size: NA; J: TRBJ2-3; CDR3: CASRLAGVGTDTQYF; DNA: TGTGCCAGCAGACTAGCGGGAGTAGGGACAGATACGCAGTATTTT
V: TRBV4-1; D: TRBD1; size: NA; J: TRBJ2-7; CDR3: CASSYPGQGRYEQYF; DNA: TGCGCCAGCAGCTATCCGGGACAGGGTCGGTACGAGCAGTACTTC
V: TRBV11-2; D: NA; size: NA; J: TRBJ1-4; CDR3: CASSQLATNEKLFF; DNA: TGTGCCAGCTCCCAACTGGCAACTAATGAAAAACTGTTTTTT
V: TRBV28; D: NA; size: NA; J: TRBJ1-2; CDR3: CASSPPRAENTGYTF; DNA: TGTGCCAGCAGCCCCCCCCGGGCCGAAAATACCGGCTACACCTTC
V: TRBV29-1; D: TRBD2; size: once; J: TRBJ2-2; CDR3: CSVEGLAGSSTGELFF; DNA: TGCAGCGTTGAGGGACTAGCGGGAAGTTCCACCGGGGAGCTGTTTTTT
V: TRBV6-6; D: NA; size: NA; J: TRBJ2-2; CDR3: CASSYVGAGELFF; DNA: TGTGCCAGCAGTTACGTGGGGGCCGGGGAGCTGTTTTTT
V: TRBV6-5; D: NA; size: once; J: TRBJ1-1; CDR3: CASSPTGLWKEAFF; DNA: TGTGCCAGCAGTCCCACGGGACTGTGGAAAGAAGCTTTCTTT
V: TRBV15; D: NA; size: NA; J: TRBJ2-3; CDR3: CATSFTDTQYF; DNA: TGTGCCACCTCATTTACAGATACGCAGTATTTT
V: TRBV7-6; D: NA; size: once; J: TRBJ2-7; CDR3: CASSRGRYEQYF; DNA: TGTGCCAGCAGCCGGGGGCGCTACGAGCAGTACTTC
V: TRBV5-1; D: NA; size: NA; J: TRBJ2-1; CDR3: CASSPLARASSYNEQFF; DNA: TGCGCCAGCAGCCCCCTAGCCCGGGCCAGCTCCTACAATGAGCAGTTCTTC
V: TRBV5-1; D: NA; size: NA; J: TRBJ1-2; CDR3: CASSLDTVYGYTF; DNA: TGCGCCAGCAGCTTGGATACGGTCTATGGCTACACCTTC
V: TRBV11-2; D: TRBD1; size: NA; J: TRBJ2-4; CDR3: CASSSGQGVWNIQYF; DNA: TGTGCCAGCAGCTCGGGACAGGGAGTTTGGAACATTCAGTACTTC
V: TRBV19; D: NA; size: once; J: TRBJ2-3; CDR3: CASSIQGTSTDTQYF; DNA: TGTGCCAGTAGTATACAGGGGACTAGCACAGATACGCAGTATTTT
V: TRBV19; D: NA; size: once; J: TRBJ1-2; CDR3: CASSIDPTRHAGYTF; DNA: TGTGCCAGTAGTATAGATCCGACCCGTCATGCTGGCTACACCTTC